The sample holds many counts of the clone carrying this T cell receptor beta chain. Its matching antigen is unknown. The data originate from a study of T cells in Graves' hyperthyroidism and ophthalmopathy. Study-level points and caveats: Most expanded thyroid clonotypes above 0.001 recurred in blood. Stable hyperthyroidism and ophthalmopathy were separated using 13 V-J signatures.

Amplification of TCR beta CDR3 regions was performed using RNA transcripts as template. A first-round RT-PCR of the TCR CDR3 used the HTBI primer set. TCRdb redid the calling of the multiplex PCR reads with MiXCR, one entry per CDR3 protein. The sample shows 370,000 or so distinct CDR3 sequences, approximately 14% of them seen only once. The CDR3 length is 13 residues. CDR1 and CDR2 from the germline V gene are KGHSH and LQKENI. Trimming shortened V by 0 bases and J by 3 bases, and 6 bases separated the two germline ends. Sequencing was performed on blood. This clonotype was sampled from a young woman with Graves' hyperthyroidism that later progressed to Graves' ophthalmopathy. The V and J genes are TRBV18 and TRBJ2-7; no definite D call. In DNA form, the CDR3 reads TGTGCCAGCTCACCACCCCTGGGCTACGAGCAGTACTTC. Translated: CASSPPLGYEQYF.